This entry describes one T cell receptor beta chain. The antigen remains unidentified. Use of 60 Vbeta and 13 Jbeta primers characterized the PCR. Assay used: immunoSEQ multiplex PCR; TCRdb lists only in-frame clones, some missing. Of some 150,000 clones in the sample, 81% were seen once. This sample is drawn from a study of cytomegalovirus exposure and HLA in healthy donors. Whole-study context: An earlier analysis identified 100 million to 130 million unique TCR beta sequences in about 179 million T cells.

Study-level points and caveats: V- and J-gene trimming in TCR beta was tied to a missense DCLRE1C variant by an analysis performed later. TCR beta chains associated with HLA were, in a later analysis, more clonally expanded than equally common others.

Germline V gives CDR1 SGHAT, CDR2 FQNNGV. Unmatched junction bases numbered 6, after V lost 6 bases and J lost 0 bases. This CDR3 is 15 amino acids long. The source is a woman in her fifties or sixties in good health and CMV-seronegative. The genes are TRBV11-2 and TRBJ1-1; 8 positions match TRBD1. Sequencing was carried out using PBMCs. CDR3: CASRVDRGLNTEAFF. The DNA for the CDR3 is TGTGCCAGCAGGGTAGACAGGGGATTGAACACTGAAGCTTTCTTT.